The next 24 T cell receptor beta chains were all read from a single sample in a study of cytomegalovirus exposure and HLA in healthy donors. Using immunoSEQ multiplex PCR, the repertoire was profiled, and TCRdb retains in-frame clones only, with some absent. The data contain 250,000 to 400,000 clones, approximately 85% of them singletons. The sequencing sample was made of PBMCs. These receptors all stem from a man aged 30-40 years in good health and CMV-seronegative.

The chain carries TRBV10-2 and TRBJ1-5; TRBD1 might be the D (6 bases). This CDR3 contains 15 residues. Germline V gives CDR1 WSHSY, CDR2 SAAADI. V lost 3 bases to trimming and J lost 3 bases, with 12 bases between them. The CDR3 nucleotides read TGCGCCAGCAGTGATAGGACAGCAGACAATCAGCCCCAGCATTTT. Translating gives CASSDRTADNQPQHF.

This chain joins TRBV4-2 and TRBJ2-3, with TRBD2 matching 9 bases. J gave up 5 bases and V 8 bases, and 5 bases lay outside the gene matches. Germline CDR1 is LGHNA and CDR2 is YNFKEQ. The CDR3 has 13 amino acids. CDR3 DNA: TGTGCCAGCCGCGGGGGGGCAGAAGATACGCAGTATTTT. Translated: CASRGGAEDTQYF.

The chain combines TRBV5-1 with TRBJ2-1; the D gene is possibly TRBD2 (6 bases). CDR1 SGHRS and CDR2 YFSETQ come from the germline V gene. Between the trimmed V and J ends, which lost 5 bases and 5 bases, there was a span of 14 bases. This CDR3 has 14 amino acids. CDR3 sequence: CASRLIAENNEQFF. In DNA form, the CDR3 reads TGCGCCAGCAGATTGATAGCGGAGAACAATGAGCAGTTCTTC.

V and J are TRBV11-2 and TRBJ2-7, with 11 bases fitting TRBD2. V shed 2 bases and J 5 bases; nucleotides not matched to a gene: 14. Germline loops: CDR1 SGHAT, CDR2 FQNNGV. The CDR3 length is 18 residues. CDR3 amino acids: CASSLSLLAGGIVDEQYF. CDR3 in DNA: TGTGCCAGCAGCTTAAGTTTGCTAGCGGGGGGCATCGTCGACGAGCAGTACTTC.

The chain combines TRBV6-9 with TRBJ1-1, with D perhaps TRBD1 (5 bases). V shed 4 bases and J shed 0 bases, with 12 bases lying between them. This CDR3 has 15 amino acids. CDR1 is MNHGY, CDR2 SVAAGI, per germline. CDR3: CASSFRQTMNTEAFF. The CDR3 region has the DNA TGTGCCAGCAGTTTCCGACAGACAATGAACACTGAAGCTTTCTTT.

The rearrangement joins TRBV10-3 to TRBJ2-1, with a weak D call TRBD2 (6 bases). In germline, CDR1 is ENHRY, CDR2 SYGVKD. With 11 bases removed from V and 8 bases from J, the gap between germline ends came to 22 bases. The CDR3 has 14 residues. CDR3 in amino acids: CASRASAGNDEQFF. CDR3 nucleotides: TGTGCCTCCAGGGCTAGCGCGGGTAACGATGAGCAGTTCTTC.

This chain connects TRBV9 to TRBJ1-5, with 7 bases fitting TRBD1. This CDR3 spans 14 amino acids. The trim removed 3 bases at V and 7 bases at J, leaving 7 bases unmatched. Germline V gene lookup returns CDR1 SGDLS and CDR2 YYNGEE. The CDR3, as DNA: TGTGCCAGCAGCGGAAGGGACAGTCTGCAGCCCCAGCATTTT. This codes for CASSGRDSLQPQHF.

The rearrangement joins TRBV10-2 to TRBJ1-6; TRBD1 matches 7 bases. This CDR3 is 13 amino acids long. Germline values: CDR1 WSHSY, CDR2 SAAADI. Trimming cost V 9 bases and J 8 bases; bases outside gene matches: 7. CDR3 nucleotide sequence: TGCGCCAGTCAGACAGGGCTCGATTCACCCCTCCACTTT. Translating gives CASQTGLDSPLHF.

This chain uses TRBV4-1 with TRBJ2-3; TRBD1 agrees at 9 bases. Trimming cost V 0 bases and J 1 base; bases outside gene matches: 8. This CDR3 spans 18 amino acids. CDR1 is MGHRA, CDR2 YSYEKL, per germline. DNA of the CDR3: TGCGCCAGCAGCCAAGATGTTGGGACAGGGTGGGGCACAGATACGCAGTATTTT. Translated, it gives CASSQDVGTGWGTDTQYF.

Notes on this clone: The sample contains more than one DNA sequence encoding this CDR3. CDR3 region: CASSLAREKETQYF. The CDR3 DNA is TGCGCCAGCAGCTTGGCGCGGGAGAAAGAGACCCAGTACTTC. The gene calls are TRBV5-1 and TRBJ2-5; 7 nucleotides line up with TRBD2. The junction had 2 bases not matched to a gene; V was cut back by 0 bases and J by 3 bases. Germline V gives CDR1 SGHRS, CDR2 YFSETQ. CDR3 length: 14 residues. Full variable domain (remainder filled in from reference TRBV5-1 and TRBJ2-5): KAGVTQTPRYLIKTRGQQVTLSCSPISGHRSVSWYQQTPGQGLQFLFEYFSETQRNKGNFPGRFSGRQFSNSRSEMNVSTLELGDSALYLCASSLAREKETQYFGPGTRLLVL.

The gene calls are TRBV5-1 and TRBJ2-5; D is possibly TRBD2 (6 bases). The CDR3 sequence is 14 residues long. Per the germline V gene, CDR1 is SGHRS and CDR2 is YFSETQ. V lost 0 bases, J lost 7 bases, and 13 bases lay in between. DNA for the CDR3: TGCGCCAGCAGCTTGGCGGGGGAGGCAGGGACCCAGTACTTC. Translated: CASSLAGEAGTQYF.

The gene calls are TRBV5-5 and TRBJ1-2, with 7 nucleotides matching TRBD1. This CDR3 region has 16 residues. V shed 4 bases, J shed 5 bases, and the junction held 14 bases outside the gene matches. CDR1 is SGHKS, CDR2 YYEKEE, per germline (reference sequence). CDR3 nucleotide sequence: TGTGCCAGCAGCGGCAATTGGGGGGACAGTCGGTATGGCTACACCTTC. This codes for CASSGNWGDSRYGYTF.

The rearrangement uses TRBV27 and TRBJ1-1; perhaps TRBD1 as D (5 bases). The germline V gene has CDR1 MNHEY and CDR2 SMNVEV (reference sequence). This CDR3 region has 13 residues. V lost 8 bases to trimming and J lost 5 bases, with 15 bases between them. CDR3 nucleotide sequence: TGTGCCAGCTTGGGACGGGGGGAAACTGAAGCTTTCTTT. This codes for CASLGRGETEAFF.

The CDR3 DNA sequence: TGCGCCAGCAGCCAAGTTCCAGCGGGGCTCCCCTACGAGCAGTACTTC. It codes for CASSQVPAGLPYEQYF. V usage is TRBV4-1 and J usage is TRBJ2-7; 7 nucleotides line up with TRBD2. CDR1 is MGHRA and CDR2 is YSYEKL in the germline V gene. This CDR3 is built from 16 residues. V trimming: 1 base; J trimming: 2 bases; junction bases outside the gene matches: 8.

This CDR3 reads CASGTGGSYNEQFF. The CDR3 DNA follows: TGTGCCAGCGGGACAGGGGGCTCCTACAATGAGCAGTTCTTC. V is TRBV11-2 and J is TRBJ2-1; 11 nucleotides match TRBD1. With 8 bases clipped from V and 0 bases from J, the junction kept 0 bases outside the gene matches. The CDR3 is 14 amino acids. The germline V gene has CDR1 SGHAT and CDR2 FQNNGV.

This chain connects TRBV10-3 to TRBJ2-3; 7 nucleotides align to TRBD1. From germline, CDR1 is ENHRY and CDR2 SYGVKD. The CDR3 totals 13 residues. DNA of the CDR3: TGTGCGACGGCGGCAGGGGGATCCGATACGCAGTATTTT. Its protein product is CATAAGGSDTQYF.

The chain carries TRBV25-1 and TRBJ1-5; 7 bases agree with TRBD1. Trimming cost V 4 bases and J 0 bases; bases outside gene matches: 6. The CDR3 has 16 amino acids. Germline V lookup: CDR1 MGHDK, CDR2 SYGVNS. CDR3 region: CASSARGQNSNQPQHF. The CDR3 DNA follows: TGTGCCAGCAGTGCAAGGGGACAGAATAGCAATCAGCCCCAGCATTTT.

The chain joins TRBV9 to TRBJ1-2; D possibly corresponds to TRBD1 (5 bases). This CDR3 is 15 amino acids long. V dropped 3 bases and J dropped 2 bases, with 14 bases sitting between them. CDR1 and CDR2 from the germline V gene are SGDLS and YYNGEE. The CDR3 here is CASSGPERGNYGYTF. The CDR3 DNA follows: TGTGCCAGCAGCGGCCCGGAGCGGGGGAACTATGGCTACACCTTC.

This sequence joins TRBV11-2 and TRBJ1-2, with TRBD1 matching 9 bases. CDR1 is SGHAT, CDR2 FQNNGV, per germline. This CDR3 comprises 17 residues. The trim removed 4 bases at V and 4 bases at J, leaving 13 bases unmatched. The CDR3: CASSSFRTGGAGYGYTF. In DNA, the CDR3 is TGTGCCAGCAGCTCGTTTCGAACAGGGGGCGCAGGCTATGGCTACACCTTC.

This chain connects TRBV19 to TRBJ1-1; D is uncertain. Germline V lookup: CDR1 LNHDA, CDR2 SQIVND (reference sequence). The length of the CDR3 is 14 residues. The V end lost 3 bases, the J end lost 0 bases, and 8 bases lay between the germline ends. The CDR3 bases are TGTGCCAGTAGTATGGGCCCAATGAACACTGAAGCTTTCTTT. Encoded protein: CASSMGPMNTEAFF.

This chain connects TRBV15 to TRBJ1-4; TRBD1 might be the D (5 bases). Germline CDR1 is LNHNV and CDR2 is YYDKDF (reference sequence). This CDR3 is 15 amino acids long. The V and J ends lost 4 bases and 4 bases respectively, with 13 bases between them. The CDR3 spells CATSNGAALNEKLFF. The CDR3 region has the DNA TGTGCCACCAGCAATGGGGCTGCCCTTAATGAAAAACTGTTTTTT.

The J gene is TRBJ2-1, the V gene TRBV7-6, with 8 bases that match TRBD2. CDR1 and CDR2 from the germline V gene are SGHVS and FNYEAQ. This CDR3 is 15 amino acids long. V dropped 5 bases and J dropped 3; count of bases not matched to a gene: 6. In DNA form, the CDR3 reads TGTGCCAGCAGCCCCTACGGGGGGGTCTACAATGAGCAGTTCTTC. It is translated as CASSPYGGVYNEQFF. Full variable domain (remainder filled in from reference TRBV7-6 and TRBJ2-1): GAGVSQSPRYKVTKRGQDVALRCDPISGHVSLYWYRQALGQGPEFLTYFNYEAQQDKSGLPNDRFSAERPEGSISTLTIQRTEQRDSAMYRCASSPYGGVYNEQFFGPGTRLTVL.

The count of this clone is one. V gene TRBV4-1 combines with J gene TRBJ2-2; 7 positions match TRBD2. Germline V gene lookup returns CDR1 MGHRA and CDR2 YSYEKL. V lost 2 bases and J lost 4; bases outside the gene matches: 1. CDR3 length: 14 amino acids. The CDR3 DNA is TGCGCCAGCAGCCAACCTAGCGGCACCGGGGAGCTGTTTTTT. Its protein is CASSQPSGTGELFF.

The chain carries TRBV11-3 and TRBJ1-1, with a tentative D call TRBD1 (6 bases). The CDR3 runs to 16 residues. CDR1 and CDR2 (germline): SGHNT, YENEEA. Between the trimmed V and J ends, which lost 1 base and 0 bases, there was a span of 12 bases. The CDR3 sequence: CASSLVGQNMNTEAFF. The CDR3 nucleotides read TGTGCCAGCAGCTTAGTTGGACAGAACATGAACACTGAAGCTTTCTTT.